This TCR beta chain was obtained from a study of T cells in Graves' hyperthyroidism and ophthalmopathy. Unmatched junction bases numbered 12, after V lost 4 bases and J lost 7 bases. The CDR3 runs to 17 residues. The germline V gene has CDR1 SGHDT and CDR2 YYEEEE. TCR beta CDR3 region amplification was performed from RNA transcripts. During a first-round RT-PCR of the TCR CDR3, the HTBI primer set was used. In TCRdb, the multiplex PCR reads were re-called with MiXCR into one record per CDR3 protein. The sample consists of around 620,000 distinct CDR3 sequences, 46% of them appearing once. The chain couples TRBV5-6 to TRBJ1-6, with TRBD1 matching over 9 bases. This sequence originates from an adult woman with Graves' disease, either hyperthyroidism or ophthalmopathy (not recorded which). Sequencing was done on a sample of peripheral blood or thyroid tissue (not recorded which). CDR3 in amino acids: CASSRGRTGDGNSPLHF. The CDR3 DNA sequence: TGTGCCAGCAGCCGCGGGCGGACAGGGGATGGGAATTCACCCCTCCACTTT.